These T cell receptor beta chains were read from a single sample in a study of T cell changes during pregnancy in multiple sclerosis. This table comes from immunoSEQ multiplex PCR, and its TCRdb copy is limited to in-frame clones, with some not included. Of some 70,000 clones in the sample, about 91% were seen once. The source material was peripheral blood, sampled in the first trimester of pregnancy. These receptors were obtained from a female donor with multiple sclerosis, enrolled in a pregnancy study. The CDR3 runs from the conserved cysteine through the conserved F or W. A D gene is named only where the DNA matches it firmly. Rows give clone size only sometimes, using once, few, many, or a class for an expanded clone.

j_gene | d_gene | v_gene | abundance | CDR3nt | CDR3aa
TRBJ1-4 | NA | TRBV2 | NA | TGTGCCAGCAGTGAGTACCCGGTGAATGAAAAACTGTTTTTT | CASSEYPVNEKLFF
TRBJ1-2 | NA | TRBV5-5 | NA | TGTGCCAGCAGCTTGGCAGATTCCTATGGCTACACCTTC | CASSLADSYGYTF
TRBJ2-3 | NA | TRBV6-5 | NA | TGTGCCAGTTCGCTATTGGGCGAGTCTACAGATACGCAGTATTTT | CASSLLGESTDTQYF
TRBJ2-2 | TRBD1 | TRBV25-1 | NA | TGTGCCAGCAGTGAAGGGGACAGGATAATCACCGGGGAGCTGTTTTTT | CASSEGDRIITGELFF
TRBJ2-3 | TRBD2 | TRBV5-1 | NA | TGCGCCAGCGGCTTGGCTGGGGGGGGCACAGATACGCAGTATTTT | CASGLAGGGTDTQYF
TRBJ2-2 | TRBD2 | TRBV5-1 | NA | TGCGCCAGCCGACTAGCGGGGGGCGCGAACACCGGGGAGCTGTTTTTT | CASRLAGGANTGELFF
TRBJ1-1 | TRBD1 | TRBV19 | NA | TGTGCCAGTATAAGGACAGGGATTTGGAACACTGAAGCTTTCTTT | CASIRTGIWNTEAFF
TRBJ2-4 | NA | TRBV14 | NA | TGTGCCAGCAGCCAAGCGACGGCGGGAACCAAAAACATTCAGTACTTC | CASSQATAGTKNIQYF
TRBJ2-5 | NA | TRBV7-6 | NA | TGTGCCAGCACCCCTCGGAGGGGGGGTGAGACCCAGTACTTC | CASTPRRGGETQYF
TRBJ2-1 | NA | TRBV21-1 | NA | TGTGCCAGCAGCCCGAGGGACAGGGGTTTCAATGAGCAGTTCTTC | CASSPRDRGFNEQFF
TRBJ2-7 | TRBD1 | TRBV7-6 | NA | TGTGCCAGCAGCTTCGGGACAGGGAGCTCCTACGAGCAGTACTTC | CASSFGTGSSYEQYF
TRBJ2-1 | TRBD2 | TRBV11-2 | NA | TGTGCCAGCAGCGCCATAGCGGGGTCCTACAATGAGCAGTTCTTC | CASSAIAGSYNEQFF
TRBJ2-6 | NA | TRBV7-3 | NA | TGTGCCAGCAGCCCCCTGGCCGGGGCCAACGTCCTGACTTTC | CASSPLAGANVLTF
TRBJ2-7 | NA | TRBV19 | NA | TGTGCCAGTAGTGTCTTGACAACCTCCTACGAGCAGTACTTC | CASSVLTTSYEQYF
TRBJ2-7 | TRBD1 | TRBV19 | NA | TGTGCCAGTAGTAACCGGGACAGGGGGCCCTACGAGCAGTACTTC | CASSNRDRGPYEQYF
TRBJ1-6 | NA | TRBV7-9 | NA | TGTGCCAGCAGCTTTCCGACCTCGCAGGGCTCACCCCTCCACTTT | CASSFPTSQGSPLHF
TRBJ1-1 | NA | TRBV29-1 | NA | TGCAGCGTTACAGGACCCTTGAACACTGAAGCTTTCTTT | CSVTGPLNTEAFF
TRBJ2-2 | NA | TRBV4-1 | NA | TGCGCCAGCAGCCAAGTGGACTGGGACACCGGGGAGCTGTTTTTT | CASSQVDWDTGELFF
TRBJ2-1 | TRBD1 | TRBV11-2 | NA | TGTGCCAGCAGCCGATCGACAGGGGATGGCTCCTACAATGAGCAGTTCTTC | CASSRSTGDGSYNEQFF
TRBJ1-1 | TRBD1 | TRBV5-1 | NA | TGCGCCAGCAGCTCACCAACAGGGGCGTTAACTGAAGCTTTCTTT | CASSSPTGALTEAFF
TRBJ1-1 | NA | TRBV18 | NA | TGTGCCAGCTCACCGCAGGGTGAAGCTTTCTTT | CASSPQGEAFF
TRBJ2-7 | NA | TRBV6-1 | NA | TGTGCCAGCAGTGAAGGGGGGAACAGGGCCTACGAGCAGTACTTC | CASSEGGNRAYEQYF
TRBJ2-1 | NA | TRBV6-4 | NA | TGTGCCAGCAGGGGGGGGGCCTCCTACAATGAGCAGTTCTTC | CASRGGASYNEQFF
TRBJ2-7 | TRBD1 | TRBV7-9 | NA | TGTGCCAGCAGCTTTACAGGGGACGAGCAGTACTTC | CASSFTGDEQYF
TRBJ1-4 | TRBD1 | TRBV11-2 | NA | TGTGCCAGCAGACCGGGACAGGGGATAGAAAAACTGTTTTTT | CASRPGQGIEKLFF
TRBJ2-7 | TRBD1 | TRBV6-5 | NA | TGTGCCAGCAGCCAGACAGGGACCTACGAGCAGTACTTC | CASSQTGTYEQYF
TRBJ2-1 | TRBD2 | TRBV19 | NA | TGTGCCAGTAGTACCTCGGGACTAGCGGGGGTCTCCTACAATGAGCAGTTCTTC | CASSTSGLAGVSYNEQFF
TRBJ1-2 | NA | TRBV7-9 | NA | TGTGCCAGCAGCCACGGGGGAGGGGAAGGTGGCTACACCTTC | CASSHGGGEGGYTF
TRBJ1-5 | TRBD1 | TRBV5-6 | NA | TGTGCCAGCAGCTTGCGAGGGGGCGGGCAGCCCCAGCATTTT | CASSLRGGGQPQHF
TRBJ2-2 | TRBD1 | TRBV5-1 | once | TGCGCCAGCAGCCTCTTGGGACAGGCGAGCACCGGGGAGCTGTTTTTT | CASSLLGQASTGELFF
TRBJ2-2 | TRBD2 | TRBV5-4 | NA | TGTGCCAGCAGCTTGGCCGGAGCGGGAGGGCCGGTCGGGGAGCTGTTTTTT | CASSLAGAGGPVGELFF
TRBJ2-7 | TRBD1 | TRBV5-6 | once | TGTGCCAGCAGCTCGTACGGGACAGGGGGCCACGAGCAGTACTTC | CASSSYGTGGHEQYF
TRBJ2-5 | NA | TRBV7-6 | NA | TGTGCCAGCAGCTTACAGGGTATGGGAGAGACCCAGTACTTC | CASSLQGMGETQYF
TRBJ2-2 | NA | TRBV6-1 | NA | TGTGCCAGCAGTGAAGCGCGGGTCACCGGGGAGCTGTTTTTT | CASSEARVTGELFF
TRBJ1-3 | NA | TRBV5-1 | NA | TGCGCCAGCAGCTTGGGGGGCGGAAGCTCTGGAAACACCATATATTTT | CASSLGGGSSGNTIYF
TRBJ2-1 | NA | TRBV7-9 | NA | TGTGCCAGCGGGGACTCGCCTAGCTCCTACAATGAGCAGTTCTTC | CASGDSPSSYNEQFF
TRBJ1-2 | NA | TRBV7-9 | NA | TGTGCCAGCAGCTTATACAGAGAGCTCTATGGCTACACCTTC | CASSLYRELYGYTF
TRBJ2-1 | TRBD2 | TRBV7-2 | NA | TGTGCCAGCAGCAGCGGGGACTATCCTTATGGGAATGAGCAGTTCTTC | CASSSGDYPYGNEQFF
TRBJ1-2 | TRBD1 | TRBV4-1 | NA | TGCGCCAGCAGCCAAGGCTCGGGACAGATTAACTATGGCTACACCTTC | CASSQGSGQINYGYTF
TRBJ1-5 | NA | TRBV18 | NA | TGTGCCAGCTCACCAGTGAGGGAGGCCAATCAGCCCCAGCATTTT | CASSPVREANQPQHF